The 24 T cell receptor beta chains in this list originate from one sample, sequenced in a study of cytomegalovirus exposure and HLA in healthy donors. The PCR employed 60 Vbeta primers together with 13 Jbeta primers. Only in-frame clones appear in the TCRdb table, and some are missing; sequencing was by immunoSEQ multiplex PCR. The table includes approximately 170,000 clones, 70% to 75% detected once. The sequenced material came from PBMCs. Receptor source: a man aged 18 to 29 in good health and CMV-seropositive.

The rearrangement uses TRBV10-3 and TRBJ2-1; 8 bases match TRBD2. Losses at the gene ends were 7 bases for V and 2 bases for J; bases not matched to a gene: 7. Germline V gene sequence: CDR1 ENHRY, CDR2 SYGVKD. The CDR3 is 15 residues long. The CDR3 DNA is TGTGCCATCAACCCGGGGGGGTCGGCCTACAATGAGCAGTTCTTC. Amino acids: CAINPGGSAYNEQFF.

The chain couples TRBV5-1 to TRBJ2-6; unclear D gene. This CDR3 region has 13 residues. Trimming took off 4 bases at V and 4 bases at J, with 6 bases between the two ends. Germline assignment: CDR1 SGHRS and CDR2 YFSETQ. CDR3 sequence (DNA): TGCGCCAGCAGCCCGAGCGGGGCCAACGTCCTGACTTTC. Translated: CASSPSGANVLTF.

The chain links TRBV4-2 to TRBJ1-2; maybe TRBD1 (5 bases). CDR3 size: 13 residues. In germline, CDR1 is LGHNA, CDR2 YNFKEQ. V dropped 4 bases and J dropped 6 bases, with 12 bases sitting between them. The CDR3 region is CASSPRTRDGYTF. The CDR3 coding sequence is TGTGCCAGCAGCCCACGGACACGCGATGGCTACACCTTC.

CDR3 coding DNA: TGCGCCAGCAGCCAACGTCCGGGAGAGCCGGGGGATGAGCAGTTCTTC. Residues: CASSQRPGEPGDEQFF. The chain is built from TRBV4-1 and TRBJ2-1; tentatively, D is TRBD2 (6 bases). The germline V and J ends were trimmed by 2 bases and 8 bases, with 19 bases remaining between them. The CDR3 totals 16 residues. Germline CDR1 MGHRA, CDR2 YSYEKL.

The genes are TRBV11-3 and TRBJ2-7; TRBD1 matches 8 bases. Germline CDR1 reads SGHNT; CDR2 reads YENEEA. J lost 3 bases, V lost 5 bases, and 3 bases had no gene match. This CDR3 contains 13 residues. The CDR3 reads CASSHTGGYEQYV. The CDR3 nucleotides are TGTGCCAGCAGCCATACAGGGGGCTACGAGCAGTACGTC.

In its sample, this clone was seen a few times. Written as DNA, the CDR3 is TGTGCCAGCAGTGCCCCAGAGGGCCTCTCTGGGGCCAACGTCCTGACTTTC. It codes for CASSAPEGLSGANVLTF. The chain couples TRBV6-1 to TRBJ2-6; D is possibly TRBD2 (5 bases). The V end lost 4 bases, the J end lost 0 bases, and 13 bases lay between the germline ends. Germline CDR1 reads MNHNS; CDR2 reads SASEGT. There are 17 residues in the CDR3.

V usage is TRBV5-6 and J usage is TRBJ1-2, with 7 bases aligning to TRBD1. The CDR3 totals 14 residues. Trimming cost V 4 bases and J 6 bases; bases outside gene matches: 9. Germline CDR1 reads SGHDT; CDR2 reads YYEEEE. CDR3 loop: CASSPSIQGDGYTF. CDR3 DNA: TGTGCCAGCAGCCCGTCGATCCAGGGGGATGGCTACACCTTC.

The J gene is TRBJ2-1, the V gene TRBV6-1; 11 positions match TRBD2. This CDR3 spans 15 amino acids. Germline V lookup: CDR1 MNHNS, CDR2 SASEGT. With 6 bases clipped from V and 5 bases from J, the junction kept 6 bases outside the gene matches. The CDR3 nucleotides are TGTGCCAGCAGCACTACTAGCGGGGGCCACAATGAGCAGTTCTTC. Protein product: CASSTTSGGHNEQFF.

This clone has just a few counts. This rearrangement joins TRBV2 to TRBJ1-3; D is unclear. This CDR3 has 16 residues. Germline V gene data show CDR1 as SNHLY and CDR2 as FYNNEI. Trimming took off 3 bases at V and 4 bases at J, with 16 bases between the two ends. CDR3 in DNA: TGTGCCAGCAGTGAGTCCGGGATCAGAACGGGAAACACCATATATTTT. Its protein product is CASSESGIRTGNTIYF.

In nucleotides, the CDR3 is TGTGCCAGCAGGGGACAGGGAGGCAATCAGCCCCAGCATTTT. It yields the protein CASRGQGGNQPQHF. The rearrangement joins TRBV6-1 to TRBJ1-5, with 9 bases identical to TRBD1. With 6 bases clipped from V and 2 bases from J, the junction kept 2 bases outside the gene matches. From germline, CDR1 is MNHNS and CDR2 SASEGT. CDR3 length: 14 amino acids.

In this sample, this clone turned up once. For the CDR3, the DNA is TGCAGCGTCGCAAGCGGAGTGTCGAACACCGGGGAGCTGTTTTTT. Translation gives CSVASGVSNTGELFF. The chain couples TRBV29-1 to TRBJ2-2; D possibly corresponds to TRBD2 (5 bases). From germline, CDR1 is SQVTM and CDR2 ANQGSEA. V lost 6 bases, J lost 0 bases, and 14 bases lay in between. The CDR3 runs 15 residues.

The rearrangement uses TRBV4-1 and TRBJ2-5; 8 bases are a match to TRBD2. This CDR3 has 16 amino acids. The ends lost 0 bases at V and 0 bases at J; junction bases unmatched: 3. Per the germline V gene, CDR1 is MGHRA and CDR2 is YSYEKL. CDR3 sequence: CASSQDREGYQETQYF. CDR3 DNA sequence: TGCGCCAGCAGCCAAGATCGGGAGGGGTACCAAGAGACCCAGTACTTC.

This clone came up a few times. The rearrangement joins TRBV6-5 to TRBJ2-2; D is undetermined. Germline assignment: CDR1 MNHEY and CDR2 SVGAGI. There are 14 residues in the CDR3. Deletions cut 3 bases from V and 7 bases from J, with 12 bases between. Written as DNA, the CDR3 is TGTGCCAGCAGTTATGTTCTAGAAGACGGGGAGCTGTTTTTT. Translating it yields CASSYVLEDGELFF.

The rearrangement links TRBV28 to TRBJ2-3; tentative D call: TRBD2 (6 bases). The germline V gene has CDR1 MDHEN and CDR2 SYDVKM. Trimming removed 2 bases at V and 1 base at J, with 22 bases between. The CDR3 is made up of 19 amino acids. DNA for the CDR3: TGTGCCAGCAGTTTACCCGGGGGTAGCTATGGGTTAGGCACAGATACGCAGTATTTT. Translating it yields CASSLPGGSYGLGTDTQYF.

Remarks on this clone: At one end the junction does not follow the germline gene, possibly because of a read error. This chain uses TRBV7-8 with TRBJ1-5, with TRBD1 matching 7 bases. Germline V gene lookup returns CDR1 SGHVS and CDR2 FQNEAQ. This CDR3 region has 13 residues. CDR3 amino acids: CASSSRQGQAQHF. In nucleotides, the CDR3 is TGTGCCAGCAGCTCCCGACAGGGTCAGGCCCAGCATTTT.

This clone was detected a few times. The CDR3 coding sequence is TGCGCCAGCAGCCAAGATTCAGGGGGTCGAAGCAATCAGCCCCAGCATTTT. Encoded protein: CASSQDSGGRSNQPQHF. The chain employs TRBV4-1 and TRBJ1-5; 7 positions match TRBD1. Trimming cost V 0 bases and J 1 base; bases outside gene matches: 6. Germline CDR1 reads MGHRA; CDR2 reads YSYEKL. The CDR3 is 17 amino acids.

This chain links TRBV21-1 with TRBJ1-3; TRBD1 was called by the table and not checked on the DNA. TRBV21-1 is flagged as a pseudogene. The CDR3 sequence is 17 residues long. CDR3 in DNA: TGTGCCAGCAGCACCCCCCCGGGACAGGGGGTCGGAAACACCATATATTTT. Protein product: CASSTPPGQGVGNTIYF.

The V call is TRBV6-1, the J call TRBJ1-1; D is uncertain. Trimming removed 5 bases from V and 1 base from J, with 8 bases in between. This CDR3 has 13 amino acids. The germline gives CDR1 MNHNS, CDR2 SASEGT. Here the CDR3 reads CASSTRGNTEAFF. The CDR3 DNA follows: TGTGCCAGCAGTACCCGGGGGAACACTGAAGCTTTCTTT.

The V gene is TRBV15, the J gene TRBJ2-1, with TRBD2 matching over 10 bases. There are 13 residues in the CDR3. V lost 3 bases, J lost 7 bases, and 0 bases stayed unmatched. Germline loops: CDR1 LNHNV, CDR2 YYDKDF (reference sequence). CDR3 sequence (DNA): TGTGCCACCAGCAGGGGACTAGCGAATGAGCAGTTCTTC. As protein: CATSRGLANEQFF.

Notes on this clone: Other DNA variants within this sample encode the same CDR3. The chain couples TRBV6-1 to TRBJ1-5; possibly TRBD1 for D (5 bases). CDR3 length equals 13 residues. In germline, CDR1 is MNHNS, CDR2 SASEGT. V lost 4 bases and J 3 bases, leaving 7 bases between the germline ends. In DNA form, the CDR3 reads TGTGCCAGCAGTGGGGACTACAATCAGCCCCAGCATTTT. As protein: CASSGDYNQPQHF.

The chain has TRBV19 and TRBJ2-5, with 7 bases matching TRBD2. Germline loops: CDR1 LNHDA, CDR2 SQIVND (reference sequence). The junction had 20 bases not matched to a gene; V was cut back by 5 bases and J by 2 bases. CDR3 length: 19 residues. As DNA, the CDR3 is TGTGCCAGTAGTTTGAGTTCGGGGAGGGGACTGAAGTGGCAAGAGACCCAGTACTTC. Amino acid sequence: CASSLSSGRGLKWQETQYF.

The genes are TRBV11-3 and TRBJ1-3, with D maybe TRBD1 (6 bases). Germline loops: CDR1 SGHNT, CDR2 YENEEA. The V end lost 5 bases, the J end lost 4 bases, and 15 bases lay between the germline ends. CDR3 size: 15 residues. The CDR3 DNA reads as TGTGCCAGCAGCCCAGTAGGACAGCCAGGAAACACCATATATTTT. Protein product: CASSPVGQPGNTIYF.

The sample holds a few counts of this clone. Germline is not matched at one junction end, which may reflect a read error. CDR3 in DNA: TGTGCCAGCAGCTCCGATAATTCACCCCTCCACTTT. It yields the protein CASSSDNSPLHF. The rearrangement joins TRBV9 to TRBJ1-6; D is uncertain. This CDR3 has 12 residues. Germline V gene sequence: CDR1 SGDLS, CDR2 YYNGEE.

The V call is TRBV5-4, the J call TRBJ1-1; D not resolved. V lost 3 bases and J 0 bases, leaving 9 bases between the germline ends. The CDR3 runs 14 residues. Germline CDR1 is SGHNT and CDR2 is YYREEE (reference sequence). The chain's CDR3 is CASSSQLMNTEAFF. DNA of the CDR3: TGTGCCAGCAGCTCCCAACTGATGAACACTGAAGCTTTCTTT.